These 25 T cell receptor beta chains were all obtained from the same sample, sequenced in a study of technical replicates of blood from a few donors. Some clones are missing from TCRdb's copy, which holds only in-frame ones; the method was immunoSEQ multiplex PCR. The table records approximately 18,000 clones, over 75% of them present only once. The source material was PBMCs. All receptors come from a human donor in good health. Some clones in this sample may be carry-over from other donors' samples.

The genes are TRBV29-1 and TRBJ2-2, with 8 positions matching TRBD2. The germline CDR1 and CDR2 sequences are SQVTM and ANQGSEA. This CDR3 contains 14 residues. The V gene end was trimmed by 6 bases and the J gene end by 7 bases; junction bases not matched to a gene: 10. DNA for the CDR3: TGCAGCGTGGCCGGGACTAGTCTTGGCGGGGAGCTGTTTTTT. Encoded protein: CSVAGTSLGGELFF.

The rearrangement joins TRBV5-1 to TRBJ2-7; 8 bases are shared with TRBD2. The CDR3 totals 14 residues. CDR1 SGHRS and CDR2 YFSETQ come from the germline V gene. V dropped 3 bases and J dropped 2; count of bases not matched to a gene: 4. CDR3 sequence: CASSSGGLAYEQYF. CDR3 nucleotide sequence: TGCGCCAGCAGCTCGGGGGGGCTGGCCTACGAGCAGTACTTC.

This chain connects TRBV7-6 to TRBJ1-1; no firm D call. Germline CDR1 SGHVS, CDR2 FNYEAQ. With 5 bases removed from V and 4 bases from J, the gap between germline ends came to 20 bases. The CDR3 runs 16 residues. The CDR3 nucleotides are TGTGCCAGCAGCAATGGGCCACAGTACGATGGCACTGAAGCTTTCTTT. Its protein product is CASSNGPQYDGTEAFF.

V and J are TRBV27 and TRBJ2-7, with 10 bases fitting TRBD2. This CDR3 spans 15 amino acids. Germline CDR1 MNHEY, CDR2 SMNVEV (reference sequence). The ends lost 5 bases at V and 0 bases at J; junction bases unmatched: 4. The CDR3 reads CASSQRTSGSYEQYF. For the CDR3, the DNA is TGTGCCAGCAGTCAAAGGACTAGCGGCTCCTACGAGCAGTACTTC.

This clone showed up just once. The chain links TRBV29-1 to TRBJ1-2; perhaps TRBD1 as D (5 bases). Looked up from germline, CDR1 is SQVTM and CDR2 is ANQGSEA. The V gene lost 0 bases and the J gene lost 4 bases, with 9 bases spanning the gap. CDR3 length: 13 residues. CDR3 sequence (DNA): TGCAGCGTTGAAGACAGGGCCGGCTATGGCTACACCTTC. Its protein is CSVEDRAGYGYTF.

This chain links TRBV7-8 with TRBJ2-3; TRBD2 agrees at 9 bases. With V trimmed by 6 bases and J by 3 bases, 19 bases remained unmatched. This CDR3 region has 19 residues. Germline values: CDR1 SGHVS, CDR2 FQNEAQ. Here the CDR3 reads CASSRSGLAGLSRTDTQYF. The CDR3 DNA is TGTGCCAGCAGTCGATCTGGGCTAGCGGGATTGTCTAGGACAGATACGCAGTATTTT.

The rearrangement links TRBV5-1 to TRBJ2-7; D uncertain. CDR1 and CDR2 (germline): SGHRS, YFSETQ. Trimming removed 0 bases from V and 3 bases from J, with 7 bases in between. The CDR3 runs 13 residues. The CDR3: CASSLAQDYEQYF. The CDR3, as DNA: TGCGCCAGCAGCTTGGCGCAGGACTACGAGCAGTACTTC. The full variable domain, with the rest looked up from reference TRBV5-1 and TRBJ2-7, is KAGVTQTPRYLIKTRGQQVTLSCSPISGHRSVSWYQQTPGQGLQFLFEYFSETQRNKGNFPGRFSGRQFSNSRSEMNVSTLELGDSALYLCASSLAQDYEQYFGPGTRLTVT.

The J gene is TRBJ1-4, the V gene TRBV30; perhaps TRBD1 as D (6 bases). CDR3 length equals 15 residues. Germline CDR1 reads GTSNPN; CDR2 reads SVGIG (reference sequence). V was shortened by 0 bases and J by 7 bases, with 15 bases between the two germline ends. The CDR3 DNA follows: TGTGCCTGGAGTGTAAGTGCAGGGGCAGCTGAAAAACTGTTTTTT. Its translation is CAWSVSAGAAEKLFF.

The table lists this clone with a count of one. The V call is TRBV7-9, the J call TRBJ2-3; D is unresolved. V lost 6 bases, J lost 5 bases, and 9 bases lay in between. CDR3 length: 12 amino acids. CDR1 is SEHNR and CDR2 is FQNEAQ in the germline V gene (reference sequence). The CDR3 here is CASSKLRDTQYF. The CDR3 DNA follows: TGTGCCAGCAGTAAACTACGAGATACGCAGTATTTT. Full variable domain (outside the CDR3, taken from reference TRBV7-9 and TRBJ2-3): DTGVSQNPRHKITKRGQNVTFRCDPISEHNRLYWYRQTLGQGPEFLTYFQNEAQLEKSRLLSDRFSAERPKGSFSTLEIQRTEQGDSAMYLCASSKLRDTQYFGPGTRLTVL.

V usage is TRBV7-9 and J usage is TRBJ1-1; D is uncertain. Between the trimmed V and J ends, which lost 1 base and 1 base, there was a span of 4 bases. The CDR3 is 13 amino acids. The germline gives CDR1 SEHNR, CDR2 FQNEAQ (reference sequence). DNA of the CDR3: TGTGCCAGCAGCTTAGACAGGAACACTGAAGCTTTCTTT. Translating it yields CASSLDRNTEAFF.

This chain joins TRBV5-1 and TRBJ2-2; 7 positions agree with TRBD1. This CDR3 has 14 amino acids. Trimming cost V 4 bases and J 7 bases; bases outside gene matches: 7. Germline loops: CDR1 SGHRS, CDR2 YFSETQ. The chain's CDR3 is CASSIQGFGGELFF. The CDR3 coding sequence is TGCGCCAGCAGCATACAGGGGTTTGGCGGGGAGCTGTTTTTT. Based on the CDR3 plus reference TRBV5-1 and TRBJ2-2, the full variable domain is KAGVTQTPRYLIKTRGQQVTLSCSPISGHRSVSWYQQTPGQGLQFLFEYFSETQRNKGNFPGRFSGRQFSNSRSEMNVSTLELGDSALYLCASSIQGFGGELFFGEGSRLTVL.

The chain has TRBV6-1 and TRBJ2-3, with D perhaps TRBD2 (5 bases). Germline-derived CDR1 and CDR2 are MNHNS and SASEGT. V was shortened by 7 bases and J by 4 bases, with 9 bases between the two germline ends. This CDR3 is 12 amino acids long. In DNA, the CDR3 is TGTGCCAGCAAAGACTACTCAGATACGCAGTATTTT. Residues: CASKDYSDTQYF.

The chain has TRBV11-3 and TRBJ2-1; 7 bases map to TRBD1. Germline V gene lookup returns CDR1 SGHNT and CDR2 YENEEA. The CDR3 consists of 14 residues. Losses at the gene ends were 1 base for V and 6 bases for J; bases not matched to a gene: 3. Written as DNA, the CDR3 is TGTGCCAGCAGCTTAGTTTGGGACAGCAATGAGCAGTTCTTC. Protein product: CASSLVWDSNEQFF.

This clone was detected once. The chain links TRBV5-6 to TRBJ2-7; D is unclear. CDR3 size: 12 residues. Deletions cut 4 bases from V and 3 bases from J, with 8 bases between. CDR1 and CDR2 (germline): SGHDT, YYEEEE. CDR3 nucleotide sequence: TGTGCCAGCAGCCGCAACGGCTACGAGCAGTACTTC. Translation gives CASSRNGYEQYF.

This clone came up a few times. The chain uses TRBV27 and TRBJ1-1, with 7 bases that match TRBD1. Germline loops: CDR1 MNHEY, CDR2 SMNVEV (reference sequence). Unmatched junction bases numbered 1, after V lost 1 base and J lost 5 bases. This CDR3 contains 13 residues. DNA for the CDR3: TGTGCCAGCAGTTTATTGGGACAGACTGAAGCTTTCTTT. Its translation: CASSLLGQTEAFF.

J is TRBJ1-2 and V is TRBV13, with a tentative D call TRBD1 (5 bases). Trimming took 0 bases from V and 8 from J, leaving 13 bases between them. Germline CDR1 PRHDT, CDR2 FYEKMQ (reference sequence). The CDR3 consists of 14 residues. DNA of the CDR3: TGTGCCAGCAGCTTAGGTAACAGGATCGACGGCTACACCTTC. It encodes CASSLGNRIDGYTF.

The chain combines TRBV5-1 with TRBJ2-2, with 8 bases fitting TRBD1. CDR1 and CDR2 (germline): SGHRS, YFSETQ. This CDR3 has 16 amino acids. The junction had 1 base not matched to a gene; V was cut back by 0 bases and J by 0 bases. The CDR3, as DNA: TGCGCCAGCAGCTTGGAACAGGGGGCGAACACCGGGGAGCTGTTTTTT. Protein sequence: CASSLEQGANTGELFF.

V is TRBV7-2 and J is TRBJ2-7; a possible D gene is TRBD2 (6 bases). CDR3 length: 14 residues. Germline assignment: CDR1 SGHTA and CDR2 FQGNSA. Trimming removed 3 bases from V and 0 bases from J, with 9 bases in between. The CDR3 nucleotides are TGTGCCAGCAGCTTTCTAGCGCACTCCTACGAGCAGTACTTC. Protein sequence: CASSFLAHSYEQYF.

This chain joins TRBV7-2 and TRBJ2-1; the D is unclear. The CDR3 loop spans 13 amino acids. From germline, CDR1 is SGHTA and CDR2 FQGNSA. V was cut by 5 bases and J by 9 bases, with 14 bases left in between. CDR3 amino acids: CASSPLTPGEQFF. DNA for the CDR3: TGTGCCAGCAGCCCCCTGACCCCGGGTGAGCAGTTCTTC.

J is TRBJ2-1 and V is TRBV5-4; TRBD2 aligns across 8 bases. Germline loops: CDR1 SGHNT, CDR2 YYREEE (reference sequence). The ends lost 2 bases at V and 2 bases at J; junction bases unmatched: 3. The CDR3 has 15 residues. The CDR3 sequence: CASSLGSGAYNEQFF. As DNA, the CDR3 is TGTGCCAGCAGCTTAGGTAGCGGGGCCTACAATGAGCAGTTCTTC.

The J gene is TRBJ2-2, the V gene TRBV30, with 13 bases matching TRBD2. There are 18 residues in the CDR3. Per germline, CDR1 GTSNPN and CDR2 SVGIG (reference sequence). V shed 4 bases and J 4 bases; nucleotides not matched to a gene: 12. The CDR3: CAWNAGTSGMVGTGELFF. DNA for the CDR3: TGTGCCTGGAACGCCGGGACTAGCGGGATGGTCGGCACCGGGGAGCTGTTTTTT.

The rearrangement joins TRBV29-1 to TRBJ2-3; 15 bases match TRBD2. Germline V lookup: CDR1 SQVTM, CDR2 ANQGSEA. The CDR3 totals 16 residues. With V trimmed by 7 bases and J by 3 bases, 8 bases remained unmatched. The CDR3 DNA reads TGCAGCGCTGGGCCAGGGACTAGCGGGAGGACAGATACGCAGTATTTT. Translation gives CSAGPGTSGRTDTQYF.

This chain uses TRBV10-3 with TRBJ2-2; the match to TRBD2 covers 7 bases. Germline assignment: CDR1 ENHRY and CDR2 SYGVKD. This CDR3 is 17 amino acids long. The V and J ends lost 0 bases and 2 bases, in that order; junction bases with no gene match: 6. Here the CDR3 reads CAISESASGGNTGELFF. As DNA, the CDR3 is TGTGCCATCAGTGAGTCAGCTAGCGGTGGAAACACCGGGGAGCTGTTTTTT.

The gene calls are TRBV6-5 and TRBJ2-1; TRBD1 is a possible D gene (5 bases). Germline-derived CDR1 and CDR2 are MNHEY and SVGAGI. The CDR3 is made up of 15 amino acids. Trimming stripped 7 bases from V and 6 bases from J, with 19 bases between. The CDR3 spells CASTPYGQGTNEQFF. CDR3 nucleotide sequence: TGTGCCAGCACCCCATATGGGCAGGGAACCAATGAGCAGTTCTTC.

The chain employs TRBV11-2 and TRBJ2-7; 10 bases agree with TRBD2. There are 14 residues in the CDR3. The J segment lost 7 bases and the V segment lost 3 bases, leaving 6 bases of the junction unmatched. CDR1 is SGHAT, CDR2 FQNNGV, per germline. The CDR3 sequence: CASSFTSGKGEQYF. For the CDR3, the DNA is TGTGCCAGCAGCTTTACTAGCGGGAAGGGTGAGCAGTACTTC.